Below are 29 T cell receptor beta chains sequenced from a single sample in a study of naive and memory T cell subsets. The beta constant-region primer was an equimolar mix of two oligonucleotides covering TRBC1 and TRBC2. From the UMI-ligation and nested PCR reads, TCRdb called clonotypes with MiXCR, one entry per CDR3 protein. The profile shows approximately 140,000 distinct CDR3 sequences, approximately 15% of them singletons. Sequenced input: naive CD4+ T cells from blood. The receptors derive from a human donor in good health.

This chain uses TRBV7-7 with TRBJ2-1; 16 bases map to TRBD2. Germline V gene sequence: CDR1 SSHAT, CDR2 FNYEAQ (reference sequence). This CDR3 comprises 17 residues. The trim removed 5 bases at V and 4 bases at J, leaving 5 bases unmatched. CDR3 nucleotides: TGTGCCAGCAGCGCGGGACTAGCGGGAGGGTCTTACAATGAGCAGTTCTTC. Encoded protein: CASSAGLAGGSYNEQFF.

The rearrangement links TRBV6-5 to TRBJ1-2; D perhaps matches TRBD1 (5 bases). Germline CDR1 MNHEY, CDR2 SVGAGI. The V end lost 2 bases, the J end lost 4 bases, and 8 bases lay between the germline ends. The CDR3 length is 13 residues. The CDR3 DNA reads TGTGCCAGCAGTTACCAGGGCACCTATGGCTACACCTTC. It is translated as CASSYQGTYGYTF.

This clonotype was observed at least ten times. The chain links TRBV18 to TRBJ1-1; D is uncertain. The CDR3 consists of 12 residues. Germline V lookup: CDR1 KGHSH, CDR2 LQKENI. Deletions cut 8 bases from V and 1 base from J, with 8 bases between. This chain's CDR3 is CASLGENTEAFF. The CDR3, as DNA: TGTGCCAGCCTAGGTGAGAACACTGAAGCTTTCTTT. Combining the CDR3 with reference TRBV18 and TRBJ1-1 gives the whole variable domain NAGVMQNPRHLVRRRGQEARLRCSPMKGHSHVYWYRQLPEEGLKFMVYLQKENIIDESGMPKERFSAEFPKEGPSILRIQQVVRGDSAAYFCASLGENTEAFFGQGTRLTVV.

J is TRBJ1-1 and V is TRBV2; 7 nucleotides agree with TRBD1. J was trimmed by 5 bases and V by 3 bases; bases with no gene match: 9. Germline values: CDR1 SNHLY, CDR2 FYNNEI. The CDR3 totals 15 residues. The CDR3: CASSEIGQGGTEAFF. The CDR3 DNA follows: TGTGCCAGCAGTGAGATAGGGCAGGGGGGTACTGAAGCTTTCTTT.

This chain links TRBV28 with TRBJ2-1; D may match TRBD1 or TRBD2 (5 bases each). Germline V lookup: CDR1 MDHEN, CDR2 SYDVKM. This CDR3 contains 14 residues. Trimming cost V 7 bases and J 4 bases, with 14 bases left between them. DNA for the CDR3: TGTGCCAGCACCTGGGACGGAACTTACAATGAGCAGTTCTTC. This translates into CASTWDGTYNEQFF.

This clonotype occurred many times. This chain links TRBV3-1 with TRBJ2-6; D possibly corresponds to TRBD2 (5 bases). Germline loops: CDR1 LGHDT, CDR2 YNNKEL (reference sequence). V gave up 4 bases and J gave up 1 base, with 8 bases separating them. The CDR3 runs 15 residues. CDR3 coding DNA: TGTGCCAGCAGCCCCCGGGGATCTGGGGCCAACGTCCTGACTTTC. Translated, it gives CASSPRGSGANVLTF.

The chain links TRBV7-9 to TRBJ2-3; possibly TRBD1 or TRBD2 for D (5 bases each). The CDR3 is 15 residues long. Germline values: CDR1 SEHNR, CDR2 FQNEAQ (reference sequence). The V gene lost 3 bases and the J gene lost 2 bases, with 12 bases spanning the gap. The CDR3 here is CASSFGTGNTDTQYF. In DNA form, the CDR3 reads TGTGCCAGCAGCTTTGGGACGGGCAACACAGATACGCAGTATTTT.

V and J are TRBV12-3 or TRBV12-4 and TRBJ2-3; D possibly uses TRBD1 or TRBD2 (5 bases each). With 4 bases removed from V and 4 bases from J, the gap between germline ends came to 9 bases. This CDR3 has 13 amino acids. The CDR3 is CASSSRGADTQYF. CDR3 DNA sequence: TGTGCCAGCAGTTCCCGGGGCGCAGATACGCAGTATTTT.

The V and J genes are TRBV29-1 and TRBJ1-1; maybe TRBD1 (6 bases). This CDR3 has 14 amino acids. The V end was cut by 4 bases, the J end by 4 bases, with 16 bases between. The germline V gene has CDR1 SQVTM and CDR2 ANQGSEA. CDR3 residues: CSVGPGQGVTEAFF. CDR3 in DNA: TGCAGCGTTGGGCCGGGACAAGGAGTCACTGAAGCTTTCTTT.

This clonotype turned up a few times. The J gene is TRBJ1-5, the V gene TRBV15; 8 bases are shared with TRBD1. The CDR3 extends over 15 amino acids. J was trimmed by 1 base and V by 3 bases; bases with no gene match: 2. Germline lookup yields CDR1 LNHNV and CDR2 YYDKDF (reference sequence). The CDR3 loop is CATSSWTGSNQPQHF. As DNA, the CDR3 is TGTGCCACCAGCAGTTGGACAGGGAGCAATCAGCCCCAGCATTTT.

The CDR3 sequence: CAWSVPGLPYNEQFF. In DNA form, the CDR3 reads TGTGCCTGGAGTGTCCCGGGACTGCCCTACAATGAGCAGTTCTTC. V gene TRBV30 combines with J gene TRBJ2-1; TRBD2 might be the D (6 bases). Between the trimmed V and J ends, which lost 0 bases and 2 bases, there was a span of 11 bases. The CDR3 covers 15 residues. The germline CDR1 and CDR2 sequences are GTSNPN and SVGIG (reference sequence).

The V call is TRBV10-3, the J call TRBJ2-7, with unresolved D. Trimming left V 4 bases short and J 3 bases short, with 4 bases between. Germline V CDR1 and CDR2: ENHRY, SYGVKD. This CDR3 is 11 amino acids long. This chain's CDR3 is CAISADYEQYF. The CDR3 region has the DNA TGTGCCATCAGTGCCGACTACGAGCAGTACTTC.

This clonotype was counted between two and nine times. This chain joins TRBV27 and TRBJ1-4; D remains ambiguous. The V end was cut by 1 base, the J end by 3 bases, with 6 bases between. CDR3 length equals 14 residues. Germline CDR1 reads MNHEY; CDR2 reads SMNVEV (reference sequence). The CDR3 is CASSLWASNEKLFF. CDR3 bases: TGTGCCAGCAGTTTATGGGCTTCTAATGAAAAACTGTTTTTT.

The chain carries TRBV3-1 and TRBJ2-1; TRBD2 is a possible D gene (6 bases). The ends were cut back, 0 bases at V and 2 bases at J, with 14 bases in the middle. The CDR3 is 17 residues long. CDR1 is LGHDT and CDR2 is YNNKEL in the germline V gene (reference sequence). CDR3 nucleotides: TGTGCCAGCAGCCAAGATGCGGGGATAGCGCCCTACAATGAGCAGTTCTTC. This encodes CASSQDAGIAPYNEQFF.

This chain joins TRBV4-2 and TRBJ2-7, with 14 bases identical to TRBD2. This CDR3 has 17 amino acids. CDR1 is LGHNA, CDR2 YNFKEQ, per germline. Trimming took 0 bases from V and 4 from J; bases not matched to a gene: 5. As DNA, the CDR3 is TGTGCCAGCAGCCAAGAGGGGACTAGCGGGAGTAGGTACGAGCAGTACTTC. Its translation is CASSQEGTSGSRYEQYF.

This clonotype was found a few times. This chain connects TRBV14 to TRBJ1-4, with 9 bases matching TRBD1. V lost 4 bases and J lost 8; bases outside the gene matches: 11. Per the germline V gene, CDR1 is SGHDN and CDR2 is FVKESK. CDR3 length: 16 residues. CDR3 sequence reads: CASSPSFGTGFEKLFF. The CDR3 DNA sequence: TGTGCCAGCAGCCCGTCATTCGGGACAGGGTTCGAAAAACTGTTTTTT.

This clonotype was seen repeatedly, ten times or more. The chain links TRBV12-3 or TRBV12-4 to TRBJ2-1; D unclear. The germline V and J ends were trimmed by 2 bases and 4 bases, with 9 bases remaining between them. The CDR3 is 14 amino acids. The CDR3, as DNA: TGTGCCAGCAGTTTACGCTCACCATACAATGAGCAGTTCTTC. It encodes CASSLRSPYNEQFF.

The chain joins TRBV5-4 to TRBJ2-1; D unclear. CDR3 length: 12 residues. V lost 4 bases and J 5 bases, leaving 7 bases between the germline ends. CDR1 is SGHNT and CDR2 is YYREEE in the germline V gene (reference sequence). The CDR3 reads CASSRQNNEQFF. For the CDR3, the DNA is TGTGCCAGCAGCCGGCAGAACAATGAGCAGTTCTTC.

There are many counts of this clonotype. The genes are TRBV27 and TRBJ2-3, with D unclear. The V end was cut by 0 bases, the J end by 3 bases, with 7 bases between. This CDR3 region has 14 residues. CDR1 is MNHEY, CDR2 SMNVEV, per germline (reference sequence). The CDR3 bases are TGTGCCAGCAGTTTATCTACAGCAACAGATACGCAGTATTTT. As protein: CASSLSTATDTQYF.

A few counts support this clonotype. Relative to the germline gene, one junction end is altered; a read error may explain this. V usage is TRBV10-3 and J usage is TRBJ2-1; D is uncertain. Germline assignment: CDR1 ENHRY and CDR2 SYGVKD. This CDR3 comprises 14 residues. The CDR3 bases are TGTGCCATCAATGAGGCCCCCTCCTACAATGAGCAGTTCTTC. This codes for CAINEAPSYNEQFF.

The sample holds a few counts of this clonotype. The J gene is TRBJ1-4, the V gene TRBV18; a possible D gene is TRBD1 (6 bases). CDR1 KGHSH and CDR2 LQKENI come from the germline V gene. V shed 1 base and J shed 8 bases, with 11 bases lying between them. The CDR3 covers 14 residues. The CDR3 DNA reads as TGTGCCAGCTCACCACGGGACACCGGGGAAAAACTGTTTTTT. Its protein is CASSPRDTGEKLFF.

For the CDR3, the DNA is TGTGCCTGGAGACCCAGCGGAACCGGGTACAATGAGCAGTTCTTC. Translating gives CAWRPSGTGYNEQFF. The chain joins TRBV30 to TRBJ2-1; TRBD2 is a possible D gene (5 bases). Between the trimmed V and J ends, which lost 3 bases and 4 bases, there was a span of 16 bases. This CDR3 is 15 amino acids long. The germline V gene has CDR1 GTSNPN and CDR2 SVGIG (reference sequence).

Written as DNA, the CDR3 is TGCAGCGTCACAGCTGGGACTAGCGGGAACCAAGAGACCCAGTACTTC. Amino acid sequence: CSVTAGTSGNQETQYF. The V and J genes are TRBV29-1 and TRBJ2-5, with 13 bases lining up with TRBD2. This CDR3 spans 16 amino acids. With V trimmed by 6 bases and J by 0 bases, 7 bases remained unmatched. CDR1 and CDR2 from the germline V gene are SQVTM and ANQGSEA.

The chain uses TRBV12-3 or TRBV12-4 and TRBJ2-3, with a tentative D call TRBD2 (6 bases). The CDR3 spans 15 residues. V was clipped by 6 bases and J by 3 bases, with 16 bases between them. CDR3 sequence reads: CASSVLAGGTDTQYF. In DNA, the CDR3 is TGTGCCAGCAGCGTCTTAGCTGGGGGGACAGATACGCAGTATTTT.

The chain couples TRBV5-6 to TRBJ1-1; 7 bases line up with TRBD1. Germline values: CDR1 SGHDT, CDR2 YYEEEE. The V and J ends lost 2 bases and 3 bases, in that order; junction bases with no gene match: 4. The CDR3 loop spans 14 amino acids. CDR3 coding DNA: TGTGCCAGCAGCTTTGCGCAGGGGGACACTGAAGCTTTCTTT. Protein: CASSFAQGDTEAFF.

The V and J genes are TRBV11-2 and TRBJ2-7; TRBD2 matches 9 bases. The CDR3 loop spans 15 amino acids. With 1 base clipped from V and 6 bases from J, the junction kept 7 bases outside the gene matches. From germline, CDR1 is SGHAT and CDR2 FQNNGV. CDR3 coding DNA: TGTGCCAGCAGCTTAGGGGTTAGCGGGAGAGTCGAGCAGTACTTC. Translation: CASSLGVSGRVEQYF.

The rearrangement uses TRBV5-1 and TRBJ2-5; 7 bases map to TRBD1. The CDR3 loop spans 16 amino acids. J was trimmed by 2 bases and V by 1 base; bases with no gene match: 8. Germline V gene lookup returns CDR1 SGHRS and CDR2 YFSETQ. CDR3 sequence reads: CASSLSVTGDQETQYF. CDR3 coding DNA: TGCGCCAGCAGCTTGTCTGTAACAGGGGATCAAGAGACCCAGTACTTC.

The V and J genes are TRBV19 and TRBJ2-7; D possibly corresponds to TRBD2 (6 bases). V lost 3 bases and J 1 base, leaving 13 bases between the germline ends. CDR1 and CDR2 (germline): LNHDA, SQIVND (reference sequence). This CDR3 region has 15 residues. CDR3 nucleotide sequence: TGTGCCAGTAGTATCCCAGGGAGGCCGTCCTACGAGCAGTACTTC. Translating gives CASSIPGRPSYEQYF. Complete variable domain (other parts from reference TRBV19 and TRBJ2-7): DGGITQSPKYLFRKEGQNVTLSCEQNLNHDAMYWYRQDPGQGLRLIYYSQIVNDFQKGDIAEGYSVSREKKESFPLTVTSAQKNPTAFYLCASSIPGRPSYEQYFGPGTRLTVT.

This clonotype has a handful of counts. This chain uses TRBV7-8 with TRBJ1-1; D perhaps matches TRBD1 (6 bases). Germline V gene lookup returns CDR1 SGHVS and CDR2 FQNEAQ. V was pared by 1 base and J by 3 bases, with 9 bases between. This CDR3 spans 14 amino acids. This CDR3 is CASSLETGYTEAFF. The CDR3 bases are TGTGCCAGCAGCTTAGAGACAGGATACACTGAAGCTTTCTTT.